The following is a T cell receptor (beta chain) sequence with its context. The antigen remains undetermined. The data stem from a study of cytomegalovirus exposure and HLA in healthy donors. The study ran its PCR with 60 Vbeta and 13 Jbeta primers. Libraries were prepared by immunoSEQ multiplex PCR; TCRdb keeps only in-frame clonotypes and omits some of them. The sample contains some 130,000 clones, roughly 9% of which appear only once. The study, taken as a whole, reports: Sequencing artifact likely explains a cluster of highly shared sequence variants. A later analysis linked a missense DCLRE1C variant to TCR beta V- and J-gene trimming. In a later analysis, across HLA loci, associated TCR counts were highest for DRB1, lowest for HLA-C. A list of about 160 TCR beta chains associated with cytomegalovirus was given.

This CDR3 contains 16 residues. V dropped 2 bases and J dropped 0; count of bases not matched to a gene: 3. Looked up from germline, CDR1 is SEHNR and CDR2 is FQNEAQ (reference sequence). Sequences were obtained from PBMCs. The chain couples TRBV7-9 to TRBJ2-1; 8 bases fit TRBD1. The clonotype originates from a woman aged 40 to 55 in good health and CMV-seropositive. CDR3 amino acids: CASSLFQGASYNEQFF. As DNA, the CDR3 is TGTGCCAGCAGCTTATTCCAGGGGGCCTCCTACAATGAGCAGTTCTTC.